This TCR beta chain was retrieved from a study of cytomegalovirus exposure and HLA in healthy donors. Background on the study: Early on, a data release was issued that held roughly 80 million unique TCRs from HLA-typed donors.

With respect to this clone: The antigen is not known.

With V trimmed by 2 bases and J by 5 bases, 2 bases remained unmatched. The germline CDR1 and CDR2 sequences are MNHEY and SVGAGI. The CDR3 has 13 amino acids. Findings and limits, study-wide: CMV serostatus was the only recorded immune exposure for donors.

The PCR employed 60 Vbeta primers together with 13 Jbeta primers. The table came from immunoSEQ multiplex PCR; TCRdb's copy has only in-frame clones and leaves some out. The sample yields some 51,000 clones, around 79% seen once. This receptor was taken from a female donor in good health and CMV-seronegative. Source material: PBMCs. The chain couples TRBV6-5 to TRBJ1-2, with 7 bases fitting TRBD1. CDR3 amino acids: CASSYTGEYGYTF. DNA of the CDR3: TGTGCCAGCAGTTACACAGGGGAATATGGCTACACCTTC.